This TCR beta chain was sequenced for a study of prognosis after radiotherapy for stage I lung cancer. Two-round multiplex PCR amplified TCR beta CDR3 from genomic DNA. Primers (each specific to one TRBV or TRBJ gene) were used in first-round PCR. Via MiXCR, TCRdb re-called the multiplex PCR reads, giving one row per CDR3 protein. The table lists approximately 20,000 distinct CDR3 sequences, about a quarter of them singletons, with about 20% in the top ten. This clonotype was seen at least ten times. Its specificity is not known. Germline lookup yields CDR1 SGHDN and CDR2 FVKESK. This CDR3 has 16 residues. V was trimmed by 0 bases and J by 1 base, leaving 12 bases between them. Findings of the study overall: Nobody established whether the expanded TCR clones were specific to the tumor. Reduced unique TCR clone counts were recorded after stereotactic body radiation therapy, with a median of 10,088 versus 6,861.

This sequence joins TRBV14 and TRBJ1-2; D might be TRBD1 (5 bases). The clonotype comes from a donor aged 50 or older with non-small cell lung cancer. Sequencing was performed on PBMCs, taken before or after stereotactic body radiation therapy (not recorded which). The CDR3 nucleotides are TGTGCCAGCAGCCAAGATATCGGACACCTTAACTATGGCTACACCTTC. Protein: CASSQDIGHLNYGYTF.